The TCR beta chain described here comes from a study of T cell responses to AZD1222 COVID-19 vaccine. The repertoire was sequenced with immunoSEQ multiplex PCR; TCRdb's copy has only in-frame clones and lacks some. Found here are about 130,000 clones, about 90% of them singletons; the top ten hold roughly 2%. The CDR3 is made up of 15 amino acids. Trimming cost V 4 bases and J 8 bases; bases outside gene matches: 11. The germline CDR1 and CDR2 sequences are SGHRS and YFSETQ. This TCR was sampled from an adult in good health. The starting material was peripheral blood, obtained on day 0 of AZD1222 vaccination. V is TRBV5-1 and J is TRBJ2-1; TRBD1 aligns across 8 bases. The CDR3 sequence: CASSQGQALFDEQFF. CDR3 coding DNA: TGCGCCAGCAGCCAGGGACAGGCCCTATTCGATGAGCAGTTCTTC.